These T cell receptor beta chains were read from a single sample in a study of T cell responses to AZD1222 COVID-19 vaccine. Sequencing was performed with immunoSEQ multiplex PCR; in TCRdb, only in-frame clones are kept and a portion is missing. The sample has roughly 150,000 clones, roughly nine tenths seen once. Sequenced here: peripheral blood, sampled 28 days after the second AZD1222 dose. Receptor source: an adult who received the AZD1222 COVID-19 vaccine. Each CDR3 is given with its conserved first and last residue. Not every row has a clone size; where given, it reads once, few, many or a size class.

size: .; V: TRBV24-1; J: TRBJ2-5; CDR3: CATSDFNEETQYF
size: .; V: TRBV9; J: TRBJ2-2; CDR3: CASSVDPGELFF
size: .; V: TRBV19; J: TRBJ1-6; CDR3: CASSIVGGQSSYNSPLHF
size: .; V: TRBV18; J: TRBJ1-5; CDR3: CASSPSGQSQPQHF
size: .; V: TRBV23-1; J: TRBJ1-2; CDR3: CASSQVRRTPYGYTF
size: .; V: TRBV7-2; J: TRBJ2-7; CDR3: CASSSKRGDAFYEQYF
size: .; V: TRBV9; J: TRBJ1-6; CDR3: CASSEGSGSPLHF
size: once; V: TRBV7-6; J: TRBJ2-3; CDR3: CASSPPPWQGDTQYF
size: .; V: TRBV4-1; J: TRBJ1-1; CDR3: CASSQGHLNTEAFF
size: .; V: TRBV10-3; J: TRBJ1-2; CDR3: CAITGGQGLNGYTF
size: .; V: TRBV6-1; J: TRBJ1-2; CDR3: CASSEAAGGYYGYTF
size: .; V: TRBV5-1; J: TRBJ1-2; CDR3: CASSEGQGLYGYTF
size: .; V: TRBV12-3/TRBV12-4; J: TRBJ2-7; CDR3: CASSLGFSYEQYF
size: .; V: TRBV5-4; J: TRBJ1-2; CDR3: CASSLGPKAGDYTF
size: .; V: TRBV9; J: TRBJ1-1; CDR3: CASSIEGRGTEAFF
size: .; V: TRBV2; J: TRBJ1-1; CDR3: CACGFLDTEAFF
size: .; V: TRBV5-1; J: TRBJ1-1; CDR3: CASSRMTGLEAFF
size: .; V: TRBV15; J: TRBJ2-6; CDR3: CATSRTPRSGANVLTF
size: .; V: TRBV3-1/TRBV3-2; J: TRBJ1-4; CDR3: CASSQAMTGINEKLFF
size: .; V: TRBV5-8; J: TRBJ1-5; CDR3: CASSLYNGYQPQHF
size: few; V: TRBV19; J: TRBJ2-7; CDR3: CASKGTGDYEQYF
size: once; V: TRBV12-3/TRBV12-4; J: TRBJ1-4; CDR3: CASSLPNNEKLFF
size: .; V: TRBV12-5; J: TRBJ2-3; CDR3: CASGPKTSGGGDTQYF
size: .; V: TRBV25-1; J: TRBJ2-7; CDR3: CASSASFSGGLYEQYF
size: once; V: TRBV9; J: TRBJ2-7; CDR3: CASSVGGGGAGYEQYF
size: few; V: TRBV28; J: TRBJ2-2; CDR3: CASSFFRGLGELFF
size: .; V: TRBV12-3/TRBV12-4; J: TRBJ2-3; CDR3: CASRVGHTDTQYF
size: .; V: TRBV29-1; J: TRBJ1-1; CDR3: CSVAIRGNTEAFF
size: .; V: TRBV6-5; J: TRBJ1-2; CDR3: CASSTTGLYGYTF
size: .; V: TRBV10-3; J: TRBJ1-1; CDR3: CAISVSTGGWNTEAFF
size: .; V: TRBV10-3; J: TRBJ2-7; CDR3: CAISQDGSYEQYF
size: .; V: TRBV3-1/TRBV3-2; J: TRBJ2-2; CDR3: CASSQGQSTGELFF
size: once; V: TRBV30; J: TRBJ2-2; CDR3: CAWFPSQGVGELFF
size: .; V: TRBV3-1/TRBV3-2; J: TRBJ2-1; CDR3: CASSQSGVVTSEQFF
size: .; V: TRBV10-3; J: TRBJ1-2; CDR3: CAISESGLKINYGYTF
size: .; V: TRBV12-3/TRBV12-4; J: TRBJ1-3; CDR3: CASSLVQDTIYF
size: .; V: TRBV28; J: TRBJ2-7; CDR3: CAGSSPGTGGATYEQYF
size: .; V: TRBV20-1; J: TRBJ2-1; CDR3: CSAEGLNEQFF
size: .; V: TRBV7-9; J: TRBJ2-7; CDR3: CASSLVIQPHEQYF
size: .; V: TRBV27; J: TRBJ1-2; CDR3: CASSFTANYGYTF
size: .; V: TRBV5-4; J: TRBJ1-2; CDR3: CASTPGRGGSYTF
size: .; V: TRBV2; J: TRBJ2-3; CDR3: CASSAGTSGFSTDTQYF
size: .; V: TRBV27; J: TRBJ2-1; CDR3: CASSLSDAAYNEQFF